Reported below is one T cell receptor beta chain. Its cognate antigen is unknown. Germline CDR1 is DFQATT and CDR2 is SNEGSKA (reference sequence). V lost 2 bases to trimming and J lost 1 base, with 18 bases between them. The CDR3 totals 17 residues. This entry belongs to a study of T cells in Graves' hyperthyroidism and ophthalmopathy. Study-level findings and limits: Ophthalmopathy got predicted by the model a median around 6.6 months before its onset. Blood also held most thyroid clonotypes expanded beyond 0.001.

RNA transcripts gave rise to amplified TCR beta CDR3 regions. TCR CDR3 regions were first amplified by RT-PCR with HTBI primers. TCRdb re-analysed the multiplex PCR reads in MiXCR, keeping a single row per CDR3 protein. This table has over 450,000 distinct CDR3 sequences, 15% to 20% appearing once. Diagnostic assessment was based on clinical symptoms, serum thyroxine and TRAb, thyroid ultrasound and orbital computed tomography. The sequence was obtained from a woman aged 18-30 years with Graves' ophthalmopathy. Sequencing was carried out using blood. This chain links TRBV20-1 with TRBJ2-1; D may correspond to TRBD1 or TRBD2 (7 bases each). For the CDR3, the DNA is TGCAGTGCTAGACCCCCAGGGGGGGGAGGATCCTACAATGAGCAGTTCTTC. This encodes CSARPPGGGGSYNEQFF.